The 25 T cell receptor beta chains below all came from one sample that was sequenced in a study of T-cell reconstitution after alpha-beta-depleted transplantation in children. Preparing the TCRbeta library involved the use of unique molecular identifiers. TCRdb processed the PCR reads anew with MiXCR; each CDR3 protein has one entry. The table includes about 600,000 distinct CDR3 sequences, more than 9% detected once. The sample consisted of PBMCs from the stem cell graft donor, taken from the stem cell graft. The receptors stem from a human donor who donated a stem cell graft to a child with acute myeloid leukemia.

The sample holds a few counts of this clonotype. The chain couples TRBV6-2 or TRBV6-3 to TRBJ2-7; D is unresolved. The germline V gene has CDR1 MNHEY and CDR2 SVGEGT. This CDR3 is 14 amino acids long. V lost 5 bases and J 0 bases, leaving 11 bases between the germline ends. The CDR3 DNA reads as TGTGCCAGCAGTCCCCGACTCCTCTCCTACGAGCAGTACTTC. This sequence encodes CASSPRLLSYEQYF.

This rearrangement joins TRBV7-9 to TRBJ1-4; no clear D. This CDR3 has 15 residues. Germline-derived CDR1 and CDR2 are SEHNR and FQNEAQ (reference sequence). V was shortened by 3 bases and J by 7 bases, with 15 bases between the two germline ends. Here the CDR3 reads CASSFGIQGSEKLFF. The DNA of the CDR3 is TGTGCCAGCAGCTTCGGGATACAAGGGAGTGAAAAACTGTTTTTT.

There are a few counts of this clonotype. The chain uses TRBV15 and TRBJ2-5; tentative D call: TRBD1 (6 bases). Germline CDR1 is LNHNV and CDR2 is YYDKDF (reference sequence). The CDR3 extends over 16 amino acids. V lost 0 bases, J lost 5 bases, and 16 bases lay in between. The CDR3 nucleotides read TGTGCCACCAGCAGAGATCTTGGGGGCGGTAGGGAGACCCAGTACTTC. The encoded protein is CATSRDLGGGRETQYF.

This clonotype was observed at least ten times. This rearrangement joins TRBV29-1 to TRBJ2-2; perhaps TRBD1 as D (6 bases). The CDR3 runs to 16 residues. Germline CDR1 reads SQVTM; CDR2 reads ANQGSEA. V was clipped by 6 bases and J by 6 bases, with 23 bases between them. The chain's CDR3 is CSVLQGAHPLAGELFF. DNA for the CDR3: TGCAGCGTCCTACAGGGTGCCCACCCATTGGCCGGGGAGCTGTTTTTT.

Concerning this clonotype itself: This may be a read error: a much more frequent sequence differs by one nucleotide. The V and J genes are TRBV6-1 and TRBJ2-7; TRBD2 aligns across 9 bases. The CDR3 spans 15 residues. The germline CDR1 and CDR2 sequences are MNHNS and SASEGT. The CDR3, as DNA: TGTGCCAGCACCTCGGGTGGACTAGCGAGAAAAGAGCAGTGCTTC. Residues: CASTSGGLARKEQCF.

A few counts support this clonotype. This chain joins TRBV20-1 and TRBJ1-5; no definite D call. CDR1 is DFQATT and CDR2 is SNEGSKA in the germline V gene (reference sequence). Trimming cost V 0 bases and J 10 bases, with 16 bases left between them. This CDR3 has 14 residues. The CDR3 sequence: CSARDRAAPGPQHF. For the CDR3, the DNA is TGCAGTGCTAGAGATCGTGCAGCCCCTGGTCCCCAGCATTTT.

The chain carries TRBV7-2 and TRBJ2-3; 7 bases map to TRBD1. Trimming took 0 bases from V and 2 from J; bases not matched to a gene: 5. Germline lookup yields CDR1 SGHTA and CDR2 FQGNSA. The CDR3 contains 16 residues. The chain's CDR3 is CASSLARTGVTDTQYF. CDR3 DNA: TGTGCCAGCAGCTTAGCCCGAACAGGGGTCACAGATACGCAGTATTTT.

This clonotype occurred many times. The chain carries TRBV5-1 and TRBJ2-2; D not resolved. The germline V and J ends were trimmed by 0 bases and 1 base, with 4 bases remaining between them. The CDR3 is 14 residues long. CDR1 is SGHRS and CDR2 is YFSETQ in the germline V gene. CDR3 nucleotides: TGCGCCAGCAGCTTGGAGGGGAACACCGGGGAGCTGTTTTTT. Residues: CASSLEGNTGELFF.

This clonotype came up a few times. The chain carries TRBV28 and TRBJ2-7; possibly TRBD2 for D (7 bases). The V gene lost 7 bases and the J gene lost 3 bases, with 10 bases spanning the gap. CDR1 and CDR2 from the germline V gene are MDHEN and SYDVKM. CDR3 length equals 12 residues. The CDR3, as DNA: TGTGCCAGCATGGGAGGGGGCTACGAGCAGTACTTC. Translation: CASMGGGYEQYF.

This sequence joins TRBV24-1 and TRBJ2-1, with 11 bases that match TRBD2. This CDR3 contains 17 residues. Germline-derived CDR1 and CDR2 are KGHDR and SFDVKD. V lost 4 bases to trimming and J lost 0 bases; unmatched junction nucleotides: 4. The CDR3 spells CATSEPSGRSSYNEQFF. CDR3 coding DNA: TGTGCCACCAGTGAACCTAGCGGGAGGAGCTCCTACAATGAGCAGTTCTTC.

The table lists this clonotype with many counts. The V and J genes are TRBV4-2 and TRBJ2-3; 8 bases map to TRBD2. The trim removed 2 bases at V and 6 bases at J, leaving 7 bases unmatched. The CDR3 length is 15 residues. Germline-derived CDR1 and CDR2 are LGHNA and YNFKEQ. This chain's CDR3 is CASSQSTSGGDTQYF. Here the CDR3 DNA reads TGTGCCAGCAGCCAATCAACTAGCGGTGGCGATACGCAGTATTTT.

This clonotype was detected a few times. The chain carries TRBV12-3 or TRBV12-4 and TRBJ2-3; D may be TRBD1 (5 bases). This CDR3 comprises 13 residues. V lost 4 bases, J lost 2 bases, and 7 bases lay in between. The DNA of the CDR3 is TGTGCCAGCAGTTGGGGCGCCACAGATACGCAGTATTTT. It specifies CASSWGATDTQYF.

This chain connects TRBV28 to TRBJ2-5; 9 bases align to TRBD1. The V gene's germline CDR1 is MDHEN and CDR2 SYDVKM. The CDR3 totals 16 residues. V shed 3 bases and J 4 bases; nucleotides not matched to a gene: 9. CDR3 nucleotide sequence: TGTGCCAGCAGTTTCAGTTTGGGACAGGGTGGAGAGACCCAGTACTTC. The encoded protein is CASSFSLGQGGETQYF.

Ten or more counts support this clonotype. This rearrangement joins TRBV7-2 to TRBJ1-1; D gene unclear. The germline gives CDR1 SGHTA, CDR2 FQGNSA. The CDR3 sequence is 16 residues long. Between the trimmed V and J ends, which lost 3 bases and 0 bases, there was a span of 14 bases. CDR3 protein: CASSLYTDLMNTEAFF. As DNA, the CDR3 is TGTGCCAGCAGCTTGTACACTGACCTAATGAACACTGAAGCTTTCTTT.

The table lists this clonotype with a few counts. This rearrangement joins TRBV12-3 or TRBV12-4 to TRBJ2-1; D perhaps matches TRBD2 (6 bases). The CDR3 is 14 amino acids. Trimming stripped 6 bases from V and 6 bases from J, with 15 bases between. The CDR3 coding sequence is TGTGCCAGCAGGACGGGACTCCCATCCAATGAGCAGTTCTTC. Protein: CASRTGLPSNEQFF.

This chain uses TRBV6-2 or TRBV6-3 with TRBJ2-6; TRBD2 might be the D (5 bases). Looked up from germline, CDR1 is MNHEY and CDR2 is SVGEGT. The CDR3 consists of 16 residues. Trimming removed 3 bases at V and 0 bases at J, with 9 bases between. The CDR3 DNA sequence: TGTGCCAGCAGTTATTTGGGAGACTCTGGGGCCAACGTCCTGACTTTC. Amino acids: CASSYLGDSGANVLTF.

This clonotype was seen many times. The chain employs TRBV20-1 and TRBJ2-1; 7 positions agree with TRBD2. The CDR3 runs 13 residues. In germline, CDR1 is DFQATT, CDR2 SNEGSKA (reference sequence). J was trimmed by 7 bases and V by 6 bases; bases with no gene match: 9. The CDR3 reads CSARQRDRNEQFF. The CDR3 DNA reads as TGCAGTGCCAGGCAGCGGGATAGAAATGAGCAGTTCTTC.

J is TRBJ1-5 and V is TRBV29-1; D possibly corresponds to TRBD1 (6 bases). V was cut by 4 bases and J by 2 bases, with 12 bases left in between. CDR1 is SQVTM, CDR2 ANQGSEA, per germline. The CDR3 sequence is 14 residues long. The CDR3 DNA sequence: TGCAGCGTTGTAGTACAGGGTGGCAATCAGCCCCAGCATTTT. It specifies CSVVVQGGNQPQHF.

This clonotype was seen repeatedly, ten times or more. The chain combines TRBV4-3 with TRBJ2-7; D is undetermined. This CDR3 contains 15 residues. The ends were cut back, 0 bases at V and 0 bases at J, with 9 bases in the middle. Germline loops: CDR1 LGHNA, CDR2 YSLEER. CDR3 sequence reads: CASSQEVRSSYEQYF. CDR3 nucleotide sequence: TGCGCCAGCAGCCAAGAGGTCCGAAGCTCCTACGAGCAGTACTTC.

The CDR3 loop reads CASSQSGTLIDTQYF. The DNA of the CDR3 is TGTGCCAGCAGCCAAAGCGGGACTCTCATAGATACGCAGTATTTT. The gene calls are TRBV7-6 and TRBJ2-3; 7 nucleotides line up with TRBD2. CDR3 size: 15 residues. CDR1 is SGHVS and CDR2 is FNYEAQ in the germline V gene. V dropped 5 bases and J dropped 5; count of bases not matched to a gene: 10.

This clonotype was counted ten times or more. V is TRBV12-3 or TRBV12-4 and J is TRBJ2-2, with 13 bases lining up with TRBD2. The CDR3 runs to 14 residues. The V gene end was trimmed by 9 bases and the J gene end by 4 bases; junction bases not matched to a gene: 2. The CDR3 DNA is TGTGCCAGTAGACTAGCGGGAGGCACCGGGGAGCTGTTTTTT. It is translated as CASRLAGGTGELFF.

Ten or more counts support this clonotype. This sequence joins TRBV12-3 or TRBV12-4 and TRBJ2-7; 8 positions match TRBD2. The CDR3 loop spans 14 amino acids. J lost 0 bases, V lost 5 bases, and 3 bases had no gene match. CDR3 sequence reads: CASSRGLDSYEQYF. CDR3 in DNA: TGTGCCAGCAGTCGGGGACTAGACTCCTACGAGCAGTACTTC.

In its sample, this clonotype was seen a few times. The chain joins TRBV5-5 to TRBJ2-5; possibly TRBD1 or TRBD2 for D (6 bases each). Germline V lookup: CDR1 SGHKS, CDR2 YYEKEE (reference sequence). The CDR3 is 15 amino acids. V was cut by 0 bases and J by 4 bases, with 13 bases left in between. As DNA, the CDR3 is TGTGCCAGCAGCTTGGGGCCGGGGGCGGGAGAGACCCAGTACTTC. Its translation: CASSLGPGAGETQYF.

This clonotype has a handful of counts. The rearrangement links TRBV9 to TRBJ1-5; 7 nucleotides line up with TRBD1. This CDR3 is 14 amino acids long. The V gene's germline CDR1 is SGDLS and CDR2 YYNGEE. V lost 4 bases and J lost 4; bases outside the gene matches: 5. This CDR3 is CASSPTGFNQPQHF. The CDR3 DNA sequence: TGTGCCAGCAGCCCGACAGGGTTTAATCAGCCCCAGCATTTT.

This clonotype occurred a few times. The chain recombines TRBV7-2 with TRBJ2-7; possible D gene TRBD2, 5 bases. Germline loops: CDR1 SGHTA, CDR2 FQGNSA. V dropped 5 bases and J dropped 0 bases, with 14 bases sitting between them. The CDR3 runs to 15 residues. The DNA for the CDR3 is TGTGCCAGCAGCCAACTAGGTCCCCTCTCCTACGAGCAGTACTTC. It specifies CASSQLGPLSYEQYF.